What follows are 13 T cell receptor beta chains derived from one specimen sequenced in a study of beta chain features in type 1 diabetes. Expressed TCRB transcripts got sequenced, as all isolated RNA was reverse transcribed. Sequencing used immunoSEQ multiplex PCR; TCRdb keeps in-frame clones, though not all of them. This sample carries hundreds of thousands of clones, around a sixth of them seen once, and the ten largest clones take about 0.02%. Sequencing used naive CD4+ T cells from blood. Every receptor here comes from a woman under 30 in good health.

Here the CDR3 reads CASSELGGRPGGNEQFF. In DNA form, the CDR3 reads TGTGCCAGCAGTGAATTGGGCGGACGCCCGGGAGGGAATGAGCAGTTCTTC. The rearrangement links TRBV25-1 to TRBJ2-1; the match to TRBD2 covers 8 bases. Germline assignment: CDR1 MGHDK and CDR2 SYGVNS. Trimming removed 1 base from V and 7 bases from J; junction bases left unmatched: 12. The CDR3 spans 17 residues.

The gene calls are TRBV2 and TRBJ2-7; D is undetermined. The CDR3 totals 13 residues. Trimming left V 2 bases short and J 5 bases short, with 10 bases between. Germline loops: CDR1 SNHLY, CDR2 FYNNEI. The DNA for the CDR3 is TGTGCCAGCAGTGAATACACCTCTAACGAGCAGTACTTC. Translation gives CASSEYTSNEQYF. The entire variable domain, with the rest obtained from reference TRBV2 and TRBJ2-7, is as follows: EPEVTQTPSHQVTQMGQEVILRCVPISNHLYFYWYRQILGQKVEFLVSFYNNEISEKSEIFDDQFSVERPDGSNFTLKIRSTKLEDSAMYFCASSEYTSNEQYFGPGTRLTVT.

The rearrangement joins TRBV6-5 to TRBJ1-2; D is perhaps TRBD1 (5 bases). CDR3 length: 13 residues. Germline V gives CDR1 MNHEY, CDR2 SVGAGI. V was cut by 5 bases and J by 4 bases, with 11 bases left in between. CDR3 nucleotides: TGTGCCAGCAGTCGAGGGGATTTCTATGGCTACACCTTC. The encoded protein is CASSRGDFYGYTF.

This clone came up a few times. This chain joins TRBV10-3 and TRBJ2-3; D possibly matches TRBD1 or TRBD2 (5 bases each). Germline CDR1 reads ENHRY; CDR2 reads SYGVKD. Trimming took 5 bases from V and 4 from J, leaving 13 bases between them. The length of the CDR3 is 14 residues. Here the CDR3 reads CAISMGRDSDTQYF. The CDR3 region has the DNA TGTGCCATCAGTATGGGACGGGATTCAGATACGCAGTATTTT.

This chain links TRBV18 with TRBJ2-7, with 8 positions matching TRBD1. V was pared by 6 bases and J by 6 bases, with 13 bases of the junction left unmatched. Germline CDR1 reads KGHSH; CDR2 reads LQKENI. The CDR3 loop spans 15 amino acids. The DNA of the CDR3 is TGTGCCAGCTCCCCTCAGACAGGGGAGGTCGGCGAGCAGTACTTC. This gives the protein CASSPQTGEVGEQYF.

This chain connects TRBV11-2 to TRBJ1-1; no clear D. Germline CDR1 SGHAT, CDR2 FQNNGV. This CDR3 region has 16 residues. V dropped 0 bases and J dropped 1 base, with 12 bases sitting between them. Written as DNA, the CDR3 is TGTGCCAGCAGCTTAGATCTCAGGAAGAGGAACACTGAAGCTTTCTTT. As protein: CASSLDLRKRNTEAFF.

In this sample, this clone turned up once. This chain links TRBV28 with TRBJ2-7, with D possibly being TRBD2 (5 bases). The CDR3 totals 14 residues. The V end lost 10 bases, the J end lost 3 bases, and 19 bases lay between the germline ends. The germline V gene has CDR1 MDHEN and CDR2 SYDVKM. The CDR3 DNA is TGTGCCACCTTGAGCGGCCTGGTTAGCTACGAGCAGTACTTC. This gives the protein CATLSGLVSYEQYF.

This clone was found many times. This rearrangement joins TRBV10-3 to TRBJ1-1, with 8 bases fitting TRBD1. The J segment lost 3 bases and the V segment lost 6 bases, leaving 6 bases of the junction unmatched. This CDR3 comprises 14 residues. The germline gives CDR1 ENHRY, CDR2 SYGVKD. The DNA for the CDR3 is TGTGCCATCAGGGACAGGGCCTGGGACACTGAAGCTTTCTTT. Its protein is CAIRDRAWDTEAFF.

The chain couples TRBV2 to TRBJ2-7; 9 bases align to TRBD1. CDR1 and CDR2 (germline): SNHLY, FYNNEI. The CDR3 loop spans 14 amino acids. V shed 5 bases and J 3 bases; nucleotides not matched to a gene: 5. Here the CDR3 DNA reads TGTGCCAGCAGTAACCGGGACAGGGACTACGAGCAGTACTTC. This encodes CASSNRDRDYEQYF.

The sample holds a few counts of this clone. The chain is built from TRBV28 and TRBJ2-2, with a possible D match to TRBD2 (5 bases). The CDR3 length is 16 residues. Between the trimmed V and J ends, which lost 8 bases and 1 base, there was a span of 17 bases. Germline V gene lookup returns CDR1 MDHEN and CDR2 SYDVKM. The DNA of the CDR3 is TGTGCCAGCCGCGCCGCCGCCCGGGGGAACACCGGGGAGCTGTTTTTT. This translates into CASRAAARGNTGELFF.

V gene TRBV11-2 combines with J gene TRBJ1-4, with 7 bases aligning to TRBD1. The CDR3 is 17 amino acids. Germline assignment: CDR1 SGHAT and CDR2 FQNNGV. V trimming: 2 bases; J trimming: 4 bases; junction bases outside the gene matches: 10. This chain's CDR3 is CASSLPTRGAINEKLFF. The CDR3 DNA follows: TGTGCCAGCAGCTTACCAACCAGGGGGGCAATTAATGAAAAACTGTTTTTT. The variable domain in full, completed from reference TRBV11-2 and TRBJ1-4, reads EAGVAQSPRYKIIEKRQSVAFWCNPISGHATLYWYQQILGQGPKLLIQFQNNGVVDDSQLPKDRFSAERLKGVDSTLKIQPAKLEDSAVYLCASSLPTRGAINEKLFFGSGTQLSVL.

DNA for the CDR3: TGTGCCATCAGTGAGCGGGGGGCCTACAATGAGCAGTTCTTC. This encodes CAISERGAYNEQFF. V and J are TRBV10-3 and TRBJ2-1; the match to TRBD2 covers 7 bases. The CDR3 totals 14 residues. Germline V gene sequence: CDR1 ENHRY, CDR2 SYGVKD. V was pared by 2 bases and J by 2 bases, with 0 bases of the junction left unmatched.

The rearrangement links TRBV5-4 to TRBJ1-2, with a possible D match to TRBD1 (5 bases). With 2 bases removed from V and 0 bases from J, the gap between germline ends came to 17 bases. There are 17 residues in the CDR3. Germline V CDR1 and CDR2: SGHNT, YYREEE (reference sequence). The CDR3 DNA reads TGTGCCAGCAGCTTTCCGGGACGCACGATCGCTAACTATGGCTACACCTTC. Translating it yields CASSFPGRTIANYGYTF.